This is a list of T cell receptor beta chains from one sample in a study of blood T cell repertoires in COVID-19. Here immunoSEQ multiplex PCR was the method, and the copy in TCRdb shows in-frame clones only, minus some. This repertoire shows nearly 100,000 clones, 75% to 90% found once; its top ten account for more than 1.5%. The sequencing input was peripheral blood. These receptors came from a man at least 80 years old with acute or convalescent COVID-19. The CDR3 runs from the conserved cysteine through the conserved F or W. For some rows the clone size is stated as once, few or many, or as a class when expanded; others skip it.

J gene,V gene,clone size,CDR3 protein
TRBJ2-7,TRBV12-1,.,CASSYTLQGEPYEQYF
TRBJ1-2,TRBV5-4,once,CASSLPGTGGFVDGYTF
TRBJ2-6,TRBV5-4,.,CASSLPQGSGANVLTF
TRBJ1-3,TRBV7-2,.,CASSFGRYSGNTIYF
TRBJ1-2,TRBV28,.,CASSLLTGWEGYTF
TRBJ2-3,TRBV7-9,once,CASSPRQVDTQYF
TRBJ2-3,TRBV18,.,CASSPRPAGLTNTQYF
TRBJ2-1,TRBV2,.,CASSDDRVYEQFF
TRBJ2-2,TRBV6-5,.,CASRNRGAGELFF
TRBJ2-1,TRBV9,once,CASSVVPGLADNEQFF
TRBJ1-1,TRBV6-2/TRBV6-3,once,CASSRLQGNTEAFF
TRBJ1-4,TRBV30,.,CAWRVPGQLEKLFF
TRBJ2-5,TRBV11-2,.,CASSLDQLAETQYF
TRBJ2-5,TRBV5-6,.,CASSLNGVTSGRFQETQYF